This TCR beta chain was retrieved from a study of cytomegalovirus exposure and HLA in healthy donors. Study overall: Of over 300 genotyped donors, about 80% clustered with self-reported Caucasian donors. Study findings and constraints: No immune exposure information besides CMV serostatus was available.

Worth noting for this clone: The antigen is not known.

Germline lookup yields CDR1 WNHNN and CDR2 SYGVQD (reference sequence). The V and J ends lost 0 bases and 4 bases respectively, with 16 bases between them. The CDR3 spans 17 residues. The primer mix had 60 Vbeta and 13 Jbeta primers. Profiling relied on immunoSEQ multiplex PCR, and the TCRdb table lists in-frame clones only, not all of them. The repertoire holds some 77,000 clones, with approximately 79% as singletons. This chain links TRBV10-1 with TRBJ1-5, with D possibly TRBD1 on 6 matching bases. Sequenced: PBMCs. This TCR derives from a woman aged 40 to 50 in good health and CMV-seropositive. The CDR3, as DNA: TGCGCCAGCAGTGAGTCCATATCGGGACAAAGAAATCAGCCCCAGCATTTT. Its protein product is CASSESISGQRNQPQHF.